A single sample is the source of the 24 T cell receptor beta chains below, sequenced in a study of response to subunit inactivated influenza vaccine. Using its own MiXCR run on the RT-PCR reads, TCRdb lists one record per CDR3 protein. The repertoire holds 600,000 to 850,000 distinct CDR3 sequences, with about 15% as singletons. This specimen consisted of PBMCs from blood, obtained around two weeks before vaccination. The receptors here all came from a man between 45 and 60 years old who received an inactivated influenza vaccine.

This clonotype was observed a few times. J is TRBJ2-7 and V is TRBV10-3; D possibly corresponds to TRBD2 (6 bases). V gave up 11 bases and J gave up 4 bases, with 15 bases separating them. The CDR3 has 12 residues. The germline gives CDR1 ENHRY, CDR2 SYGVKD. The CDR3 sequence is CAPGGVKYEQYF. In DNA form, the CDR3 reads TGTGCCCCCGGAGGGGTGAAGTACGAGCAGTACTTC.

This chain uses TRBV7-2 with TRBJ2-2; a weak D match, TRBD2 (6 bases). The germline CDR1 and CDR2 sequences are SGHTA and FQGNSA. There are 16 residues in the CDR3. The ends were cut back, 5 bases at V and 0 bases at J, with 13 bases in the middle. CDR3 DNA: TGTGCCAGCAGCCTTAGCGGATTCGCGAACACCGGGGAGCTGTTTTTT. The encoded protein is CASSLSGFANTGELFF.

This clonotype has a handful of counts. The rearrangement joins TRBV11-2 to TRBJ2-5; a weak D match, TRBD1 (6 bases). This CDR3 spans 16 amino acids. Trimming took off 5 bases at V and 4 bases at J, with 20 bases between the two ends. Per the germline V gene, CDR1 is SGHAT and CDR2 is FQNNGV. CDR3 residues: CASSPSWQGNRETQYF. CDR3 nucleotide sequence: TGTGCCAGCAGCCCCAGTTGGCAGGGGAATCGAGAGACCCAGTACTTC.

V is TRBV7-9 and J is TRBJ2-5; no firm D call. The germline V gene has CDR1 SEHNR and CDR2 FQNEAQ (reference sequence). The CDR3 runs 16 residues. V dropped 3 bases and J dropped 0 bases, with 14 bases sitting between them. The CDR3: CASSFDGPRDQETQYF. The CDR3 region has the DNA TGTGCCAGCAGCTTTGATGGGCCCCGCGACCAAGAGACCCAGTACTTC.

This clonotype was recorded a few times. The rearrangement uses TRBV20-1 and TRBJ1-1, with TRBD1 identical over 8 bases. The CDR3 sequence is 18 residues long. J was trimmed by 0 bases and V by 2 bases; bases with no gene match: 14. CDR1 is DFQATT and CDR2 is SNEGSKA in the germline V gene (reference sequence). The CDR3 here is CSARPLRTGRMMNTEAFF. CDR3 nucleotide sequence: TGCAGTGCTAGACCACTCCGGACAGGGAGGATGATGAACACTGAAGCTTTCTTT.

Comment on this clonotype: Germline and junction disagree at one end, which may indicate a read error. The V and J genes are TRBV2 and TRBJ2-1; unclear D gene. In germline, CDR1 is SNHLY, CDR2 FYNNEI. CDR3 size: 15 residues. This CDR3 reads CASSVSRSAYNELFF. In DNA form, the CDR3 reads TGTGCCAGCAGTGTGTCTCGATCGGCTTACAATGAGCTGTTCTTC. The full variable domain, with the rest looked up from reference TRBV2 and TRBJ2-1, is EPEVTQTPSHQVTQMGQEVILRCVPISNHLYFYWYRQILGQKVEFLVSFYNNEISEKSEIFDDQFSVERPDGSNFTLKIRSTKLEDSAMYFCASSVSRSAYNELFFGPGTRLTVL.

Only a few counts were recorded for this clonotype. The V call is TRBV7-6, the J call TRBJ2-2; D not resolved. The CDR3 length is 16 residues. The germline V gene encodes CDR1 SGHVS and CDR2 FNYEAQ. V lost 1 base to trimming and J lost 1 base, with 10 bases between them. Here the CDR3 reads CASSLVRHENTGELFF. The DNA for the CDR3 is TGTGCCAGCAGCTTAGTTAGACATGAGAACACCGGGGAGCTGTTTTTT.

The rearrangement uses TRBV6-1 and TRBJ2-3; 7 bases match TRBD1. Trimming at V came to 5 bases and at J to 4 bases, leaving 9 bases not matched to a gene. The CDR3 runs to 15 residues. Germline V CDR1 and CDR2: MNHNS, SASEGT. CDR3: CASSRTGVGSDTQYF. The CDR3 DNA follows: TGTGCCAGCAGTCGCACAGGGGTCGGATCAGATACGCAGTATTTT.

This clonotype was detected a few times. This chain's CDR3 is CASSLDGGGDTGELFF. DNA for the CDR3: TGCGCCAGCAGCTTGGATGGCGGGGGAGACACCGGGGAGCTGTTTTTT. The V call is TRBV5-1, the J call TRBJ2-2; TRBD2 matches at 7 bases. The germline gives CDR1 SGHRS, CDR2 YFSETQ. V lost 0 bases to trimming and J lost 3 bases; unmatched junction nucleotides: 5. The CDR3 sequence is 16 residues long.

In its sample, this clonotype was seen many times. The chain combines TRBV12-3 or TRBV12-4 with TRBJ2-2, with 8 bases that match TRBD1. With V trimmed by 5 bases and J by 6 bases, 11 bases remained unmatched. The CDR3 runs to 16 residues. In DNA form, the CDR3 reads TGTGCCAGCAGTCCAGGGGGGACAGGTGTCCCCGGGGAGCTGTTTTTT. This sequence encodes CASSPGGTGVPGELFF.

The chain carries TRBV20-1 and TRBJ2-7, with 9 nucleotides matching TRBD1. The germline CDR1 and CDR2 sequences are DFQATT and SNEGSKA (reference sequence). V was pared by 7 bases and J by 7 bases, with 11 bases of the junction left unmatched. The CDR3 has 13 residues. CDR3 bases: TGCAGTGGGTCCCGGGACAGGGCCTCGGAGCAGTACTTC. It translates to CSGSRDRASEQYF.

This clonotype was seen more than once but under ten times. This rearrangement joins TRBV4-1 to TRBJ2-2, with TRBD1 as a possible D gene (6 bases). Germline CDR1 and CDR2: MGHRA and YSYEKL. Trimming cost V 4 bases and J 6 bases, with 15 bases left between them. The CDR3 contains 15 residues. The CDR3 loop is CASSLTRGSAGELFF. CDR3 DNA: TGCGCCAGCAGCCTCACCAGGGGCTCTGCCGGGGAGCTGTTTTTT.

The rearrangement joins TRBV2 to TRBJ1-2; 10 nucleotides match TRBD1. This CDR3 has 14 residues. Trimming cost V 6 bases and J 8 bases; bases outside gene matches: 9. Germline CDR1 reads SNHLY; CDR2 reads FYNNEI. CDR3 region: CASRETGGQGGYTF. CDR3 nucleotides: TGTGCCAGCAGGGAGACAGGGGGCCAAGGAGGCTACACCTTC.

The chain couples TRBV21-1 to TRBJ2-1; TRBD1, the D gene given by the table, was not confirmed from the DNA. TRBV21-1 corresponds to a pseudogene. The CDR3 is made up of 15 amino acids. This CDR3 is CASSFPGKGWNEQFF. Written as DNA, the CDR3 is TGTGCCAGCAGCTTCCCCGGTAAGGGGTGGAATGAGCAGTTCTTC.

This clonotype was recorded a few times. The CDR3 loop is CASSASYNEQFF. The CDR3, as DNA: TGTGCCAGCAGCGCCTCCTACAATGAGCAGTTCTTC. The chain uses TRBV9 and TRBJ2-1; no clear D gene. V lost 3 bases and J 0 bases, leaving 1 base between the germline ends. Germline V gene data show CDR1 as SGDLS and CDR2 as YYNGEE. The CDR3 length is 12 residues.

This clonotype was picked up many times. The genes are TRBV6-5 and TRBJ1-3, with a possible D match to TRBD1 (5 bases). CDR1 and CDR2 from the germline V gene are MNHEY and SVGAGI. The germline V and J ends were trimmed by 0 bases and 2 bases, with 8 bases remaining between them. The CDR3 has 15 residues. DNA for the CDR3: TGTGCCAGCAGTTACTCCCAGGGAACTGGAAACACCATATATTTT. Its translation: CASSYSQGTGNTIYF.

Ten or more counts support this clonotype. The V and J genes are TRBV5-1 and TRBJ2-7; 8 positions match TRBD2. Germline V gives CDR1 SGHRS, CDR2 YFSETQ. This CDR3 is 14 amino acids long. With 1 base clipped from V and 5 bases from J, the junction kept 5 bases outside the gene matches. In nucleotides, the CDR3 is TGCGCCAGCAGCTTGAGCGGGGGTGTCCACGAGCAGTACTTC. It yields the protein CASSLSGGVHEQYF.

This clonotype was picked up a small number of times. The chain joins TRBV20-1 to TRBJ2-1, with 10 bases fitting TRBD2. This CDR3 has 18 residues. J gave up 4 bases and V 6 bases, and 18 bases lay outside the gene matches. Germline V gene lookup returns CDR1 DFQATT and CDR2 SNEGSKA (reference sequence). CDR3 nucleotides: TGCAGTGCCCCATTACCCGCTTCTAGCGGGAGCGTGTACAATGAGCAGTTCTTC. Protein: CSAPLPASSGSVYNEQFF.

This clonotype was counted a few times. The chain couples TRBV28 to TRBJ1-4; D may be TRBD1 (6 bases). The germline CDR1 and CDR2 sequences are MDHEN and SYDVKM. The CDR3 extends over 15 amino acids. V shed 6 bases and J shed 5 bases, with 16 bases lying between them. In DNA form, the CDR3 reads TGTGCCAGCAGCCAGGGGCAGGGAGGGAATGAAAAACTGTTTTTT. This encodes CASSQGQGGNEKLFF. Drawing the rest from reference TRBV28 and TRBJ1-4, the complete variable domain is DVKVTQSSRYLVKRTGEKVFLECVQDMDHENMFWYRQDPGLGLRLIYFSYDVKMKEKGDIPEGYSVSREKKERFSLILESASTNQTSMYLCASSQGQGGNEKLFFGSGTQLSVL.

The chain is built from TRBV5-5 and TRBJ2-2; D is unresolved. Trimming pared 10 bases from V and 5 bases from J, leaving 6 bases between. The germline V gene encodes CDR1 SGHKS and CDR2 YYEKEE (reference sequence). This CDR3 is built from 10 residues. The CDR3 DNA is TGTGCCGGAAAAACCGGGGAGCTGTTTTTT. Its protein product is CAGKTGELFF.

CDR3 DNA: TGTGCCATCAGTTCAGGGGGCGGTCAGCCCCAGCATTTT. It encodes CAISSGGGQPQHF. The chain has TRBV10-3 and TRBJ1-5, with 8 bases matching TRBD1. Germline CDR1 reads ENHRY; CDR2 reads SYGVKD. With 5 bases clipped from V and 6 bases from J, the junction kept 3 bases outside the gene matches. This CDR3 comprises 13 residues.

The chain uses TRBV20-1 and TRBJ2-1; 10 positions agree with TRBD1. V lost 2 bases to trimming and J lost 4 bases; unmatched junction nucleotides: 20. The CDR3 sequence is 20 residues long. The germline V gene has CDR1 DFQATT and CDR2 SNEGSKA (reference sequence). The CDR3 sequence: CSARLYPRDRGLRLYNEQFF. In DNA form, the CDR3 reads TGCAGTGCTAGACTCTACCCAAGGGACAGGGGCTTACGTCTTTACAATGAGCAGTTCTTC.

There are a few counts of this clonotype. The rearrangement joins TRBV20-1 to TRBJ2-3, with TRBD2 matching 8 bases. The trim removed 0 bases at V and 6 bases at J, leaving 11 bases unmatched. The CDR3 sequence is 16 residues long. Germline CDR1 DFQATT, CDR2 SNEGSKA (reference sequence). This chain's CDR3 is CSARDYVSGDTDTQYF. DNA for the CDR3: TGCAGTGCTAGAGATTATGTTAGCGGGGACACGGATACGCAGTATTTT.

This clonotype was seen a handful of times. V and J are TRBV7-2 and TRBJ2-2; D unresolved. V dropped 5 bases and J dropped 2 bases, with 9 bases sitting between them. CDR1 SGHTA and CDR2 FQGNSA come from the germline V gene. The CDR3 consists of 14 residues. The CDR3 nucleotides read TGTGCCAGCAGCCCCCAGGTTAACACCGGGGAGCTGTTTTTT. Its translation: CASSPQVNTGELFF.